The following is a T cell receptor beta chain sequence with its context. Which antigen it targets is not known. Base qualities are not provided; no much larger clone lies one nucleotide away. The data are from a study of blood T cell repertoires in COVID-19 (dated by TCRdb to 2019 to 2021). A note on the overall study: Collaborator samples came from the United States, Italy and Spain and covered acute and convalescent phases of COVID-19. The material from the prospective study consisted of cDNA or gDNA derived from T cells, B-cell-depleted T cells, or PBMCs. Subjects who had been exposed to COVID-19, were actively infected with it, or had recovered from it provided the deeply sampled blood TCRbeta repertoires that made up the dataset. A freely available public database, intended as a resource for researchers studying the immune response to SARS-CoV-2, is where the repertoires were released. The samples were drawn from the first 160 participants of the ongoing ImmuneRACE study and from under 1,500 subjects provided by 6 global collaborators. Sample metadata almost always included a de-identified subject ID, COVID-19 status, age in years and sex. HLA class I and class II types, where available, came from metadata supplied by the sample provider rather than from assay-based typing.

V trim: 6 bases; J trim: 10 bases; unmatched bases: 12. The germline V gene gives CDR1 as MNHEY and CDR2 as SVGAGI. Reading from cysteine to phenylalanine, the CDR3 counts 14 amino acids. Solely the CDR3 DNA is kept, with 42 bases framed from the first base. The collaborating institutions used their own protocols to collect whole blood in K2EDTA tubes. For TCRbeta analysis, collaborators shipped samples as frozen whole blood, isolated PBMCs, or DNA extracted from either of those sample types. TCRbeta CDR3 regions were amplified from genomic DNA by means of the immunoSEQ Assay, a bias-controlled multiplex PCR. In the authors' own workflow: The number of nucleated cells in each sample was estimated from the amplification of reference gene primers within the assay. Sequence reads were collapsed and filtered to measure the absolute abundance of every unique TCRbeta CDR3 rearrangement. For each sample, productive Simpson clonality was calculated as the square root of Simpson's diversity index across productive rearrangements. TCRdb mirrors the immuneACCESS table, restricted to in-frame sequences. Some clones are absent from its copies; in checked studies, under half trace to an unresolved V gene, and the reason for the others is unknown. For V, J and clone size, that table is used; D and trimming come from the DNA. This sample comprises about 110,000 clones, 75% to 85% of them detected only once. Roughly 7.7% of the sample is in the top ten clones.

Broad study findings and their caveats: The amount of clinical and demographic metadata varied by source and participant and was provided uncurated.

The material sequenced was peripheral blood. The chain was built from TRBV6-5 and TRBJ2-1, and 7 junction bases match TRBD2. The origin of this receptor is a woman aged 80 or older with active or convalescent COVID-19. The CDR3 loop reads CASSPTSFSSEQFF. The sequenced DNA is TGTGCCAGCAGCCCGACTAGCTTCTCAAGCGAGCAGTTCTTC.